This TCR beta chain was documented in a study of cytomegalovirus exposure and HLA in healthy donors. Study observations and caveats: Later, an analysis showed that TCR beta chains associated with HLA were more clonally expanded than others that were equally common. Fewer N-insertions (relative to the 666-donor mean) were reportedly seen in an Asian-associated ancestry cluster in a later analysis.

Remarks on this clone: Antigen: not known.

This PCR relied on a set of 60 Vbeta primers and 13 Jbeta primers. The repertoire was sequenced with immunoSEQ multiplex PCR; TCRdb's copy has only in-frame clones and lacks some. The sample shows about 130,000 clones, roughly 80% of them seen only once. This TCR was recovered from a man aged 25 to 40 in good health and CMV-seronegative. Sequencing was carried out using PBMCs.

The CDR3 loop is CAWREPAGKIDEQFF. The CDR3 DNA sequence: TGTGCCTGGAGGGAACCGGCCGGGAAAATCGATGAGCAGTTCTTC. V is TRBV30 and J is TRBJ2-1; D may be TRBD2 (5 bases). The germline gives CDR1 GTSNPN, CDR2 SVGIG (reference sequence). V lost 3 bases and J lost 8, with 20 bases in between. CDR3 length equals 15 residues. Full variable domain (missing parts from reference TRBV30 and TRBJ2-1): SQTIHQWPATLVQPVGSPLSLECTVEGTSNPNLYWYRQAAGRGLQLLFYSVGIGQISSEVPQNLSASRPQDRQFILSSKKLLLSDSGFYLCAWREPAGKIDEQFFGPGTRLTVL.